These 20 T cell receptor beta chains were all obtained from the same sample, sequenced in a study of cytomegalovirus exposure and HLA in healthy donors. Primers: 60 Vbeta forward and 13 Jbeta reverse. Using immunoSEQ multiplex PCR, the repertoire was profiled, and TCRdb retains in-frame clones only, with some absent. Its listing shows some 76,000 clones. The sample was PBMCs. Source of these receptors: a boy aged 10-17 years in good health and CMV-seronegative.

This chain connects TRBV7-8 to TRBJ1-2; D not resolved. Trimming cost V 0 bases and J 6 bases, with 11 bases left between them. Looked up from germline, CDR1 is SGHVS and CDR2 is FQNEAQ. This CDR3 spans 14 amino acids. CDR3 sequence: CASSLANLDNGYTF. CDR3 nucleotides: TGTGCCAGCAGCTTAGCGAATCTCGACAATGGCTACACCTTC.

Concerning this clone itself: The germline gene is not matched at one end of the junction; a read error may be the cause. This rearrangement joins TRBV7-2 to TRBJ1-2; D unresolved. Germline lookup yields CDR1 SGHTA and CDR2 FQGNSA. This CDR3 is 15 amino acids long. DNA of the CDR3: TGTGCCAGCAGCCTAGCAGGCCAGGCGAACTATGGCTACACCTTC. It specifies CASSLAGQANYGYTF.

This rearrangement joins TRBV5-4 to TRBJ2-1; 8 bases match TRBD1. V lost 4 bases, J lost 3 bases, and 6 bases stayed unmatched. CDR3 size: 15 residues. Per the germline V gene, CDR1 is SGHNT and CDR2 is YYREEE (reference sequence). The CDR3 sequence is CASSPPGQGYNEQFF. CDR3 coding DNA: TGTGCCAGCAGCCCCCCAGGACAGGGCTACAATGAGCAGTTCTTC.

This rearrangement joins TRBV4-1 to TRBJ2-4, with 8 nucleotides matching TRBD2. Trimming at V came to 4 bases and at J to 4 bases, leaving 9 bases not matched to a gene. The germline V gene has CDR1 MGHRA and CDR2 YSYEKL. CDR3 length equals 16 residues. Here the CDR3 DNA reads TGCGCCAGCAGCCCTCAGGCGGGGGGACGGAAAAACATTCAGTACTTC. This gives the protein CASSPQAGGRKNIQYF.

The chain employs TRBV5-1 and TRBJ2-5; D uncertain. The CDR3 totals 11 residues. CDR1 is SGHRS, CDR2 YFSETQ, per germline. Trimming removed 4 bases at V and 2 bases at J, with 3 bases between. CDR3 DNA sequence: TGCGCCAGCAGCCAGCAAGAGACCCAGTACTTC. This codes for CASSQQETQYF.

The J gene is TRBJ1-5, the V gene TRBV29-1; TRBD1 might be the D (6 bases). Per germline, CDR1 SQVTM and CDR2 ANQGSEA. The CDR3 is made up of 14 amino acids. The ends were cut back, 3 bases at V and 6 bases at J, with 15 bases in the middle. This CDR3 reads CSVDGGGLGQPQHF. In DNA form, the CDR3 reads TGCAGCGTTGACGGGGGGGGGCTGGGTCAGCCCCAGCATTTT.

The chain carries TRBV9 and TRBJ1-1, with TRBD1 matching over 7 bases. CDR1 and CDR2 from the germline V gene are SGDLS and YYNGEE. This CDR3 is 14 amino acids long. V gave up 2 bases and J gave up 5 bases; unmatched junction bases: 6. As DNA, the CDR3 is TGTGCCAGCAGCGTTACAGGGGTGGGAACTGAAGCTTTCTTT. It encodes CASSVTGVGTEAFF.

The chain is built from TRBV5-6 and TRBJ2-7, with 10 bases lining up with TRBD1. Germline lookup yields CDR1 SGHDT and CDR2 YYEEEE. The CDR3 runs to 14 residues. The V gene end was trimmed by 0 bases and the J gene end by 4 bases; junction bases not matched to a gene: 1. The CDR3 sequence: CASSLGQGAYEQYF. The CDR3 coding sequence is TGTGCCAGCAGCTTGGGACAGGGGGCATACGAGCAGTACTTC.

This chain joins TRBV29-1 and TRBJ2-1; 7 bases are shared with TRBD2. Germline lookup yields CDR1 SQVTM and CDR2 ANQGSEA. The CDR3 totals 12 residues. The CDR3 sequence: CTAWGGAGEQFF. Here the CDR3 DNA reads TGCACCGCGTGGGGGGGAGCCGGTGAGCAGTTCTTC.

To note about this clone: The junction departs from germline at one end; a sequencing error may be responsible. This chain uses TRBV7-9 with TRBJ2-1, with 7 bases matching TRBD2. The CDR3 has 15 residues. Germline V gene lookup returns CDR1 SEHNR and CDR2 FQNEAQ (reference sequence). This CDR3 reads CASSRAGSSDNEQFF. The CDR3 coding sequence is TGTGCCAGCAGCCGAGCGGGGAGCTCCGACAATGAGCAGTTCTTC.

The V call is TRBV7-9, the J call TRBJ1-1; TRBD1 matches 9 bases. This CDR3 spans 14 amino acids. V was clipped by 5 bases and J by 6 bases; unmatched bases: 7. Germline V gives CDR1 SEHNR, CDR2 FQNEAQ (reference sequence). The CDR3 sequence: CASSIGQGFAEAFF. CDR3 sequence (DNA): TGTGCCAGCAGCATTGGACAGGGGTTCGCTGAAGCTTTCTTT.

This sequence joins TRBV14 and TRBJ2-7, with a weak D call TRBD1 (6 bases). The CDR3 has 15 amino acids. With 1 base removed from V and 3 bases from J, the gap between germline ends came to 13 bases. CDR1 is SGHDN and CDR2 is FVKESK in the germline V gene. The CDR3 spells CASSQGRTGHYEQYF. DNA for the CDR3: TGTGCCAGCAGCCAAGGGAGGACGGGACACTACGAGCAGTACTTC. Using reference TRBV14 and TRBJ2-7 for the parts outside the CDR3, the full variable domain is EAGVTQFPSHSVIEKGQTVTLRCDPISGHDNLYWYRRVMGKEIKFLLHFVKESKQDESGMPNNRFLAERTGGTYSTLKVQPAELEDSGVYFCASSQGRTGHYEQYFGPGTRLTVT.

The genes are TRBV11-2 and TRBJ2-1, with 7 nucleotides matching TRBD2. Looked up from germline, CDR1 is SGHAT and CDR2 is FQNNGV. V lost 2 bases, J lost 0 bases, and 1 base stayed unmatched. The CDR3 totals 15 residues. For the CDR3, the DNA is TGTGCCAGCAGCTTACGCGGGAGCTCCTACAATGAGCAGTTCTTC. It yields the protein CASSLRGSSYNEQFF.

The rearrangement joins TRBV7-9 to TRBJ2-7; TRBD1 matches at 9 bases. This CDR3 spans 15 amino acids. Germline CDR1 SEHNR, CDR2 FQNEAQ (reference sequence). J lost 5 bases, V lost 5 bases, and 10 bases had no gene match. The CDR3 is CASSVTGGQVHEQYF. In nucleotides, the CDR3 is TGTGCCAGCAGCGTCACAGGGGGCCAAGTCCACGAGCAGTACTTC.

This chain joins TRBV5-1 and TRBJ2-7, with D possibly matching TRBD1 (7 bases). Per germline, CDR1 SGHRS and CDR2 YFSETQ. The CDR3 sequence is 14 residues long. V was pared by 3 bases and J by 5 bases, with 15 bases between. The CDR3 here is CASSSQGEVDEQYF. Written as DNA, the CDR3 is TGCGCCAGCAGCTCCCAGGGGGAGGTCGACGAGCAGTACTTC.

The CDR3 region has the DNA TGTGCCAGCAGCCGACTAGCGGGGGGAACAGATACGCAGTATTTT. Protein product: CASSRLAGGTDTQYF. The chain employs TRBV25-1 and TRBJ2-3; 13 nucleotides align to TRBD2. The ends lost 6 bases at V and 3 bases at J; junction bases unmatched: 3. CDR1 and CDR2 (germline): MGHDK, SYGVNS. The CDR3 runs to 15 residues.

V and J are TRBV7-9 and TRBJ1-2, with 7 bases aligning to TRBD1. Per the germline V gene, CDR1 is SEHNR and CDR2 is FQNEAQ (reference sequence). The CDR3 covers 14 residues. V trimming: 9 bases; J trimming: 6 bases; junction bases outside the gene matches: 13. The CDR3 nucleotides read TGTGCCAGTTCACAGGGGACGGGCAGTGATGGCTACACCTTC. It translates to CASSQGTGSDGYTF.

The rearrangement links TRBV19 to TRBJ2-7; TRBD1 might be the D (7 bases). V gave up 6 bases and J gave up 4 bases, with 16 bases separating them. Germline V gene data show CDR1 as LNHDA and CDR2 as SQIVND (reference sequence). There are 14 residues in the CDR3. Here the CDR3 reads CASSRGTAIYEQYF. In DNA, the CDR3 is TGTGCCAGTAGCCGCGGGACAGCAATTTACGAGCAGTACTTC.

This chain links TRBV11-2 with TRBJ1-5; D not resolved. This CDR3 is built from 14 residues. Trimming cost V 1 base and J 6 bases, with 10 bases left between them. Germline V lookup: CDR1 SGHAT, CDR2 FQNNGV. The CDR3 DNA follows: TGTGCCAGCAGCTTAGCAGGTAACGGTCAGCCCCAGCATTTT. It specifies CASSLAGNGQPQHF.

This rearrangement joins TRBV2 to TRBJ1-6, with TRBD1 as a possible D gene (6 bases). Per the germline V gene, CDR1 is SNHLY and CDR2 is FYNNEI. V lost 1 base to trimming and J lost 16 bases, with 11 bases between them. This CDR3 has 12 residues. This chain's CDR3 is CASSEERTALHF. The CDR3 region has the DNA TGTGCCAGCAGTGAAGAGAGGACAGCGCTCCACTTT.